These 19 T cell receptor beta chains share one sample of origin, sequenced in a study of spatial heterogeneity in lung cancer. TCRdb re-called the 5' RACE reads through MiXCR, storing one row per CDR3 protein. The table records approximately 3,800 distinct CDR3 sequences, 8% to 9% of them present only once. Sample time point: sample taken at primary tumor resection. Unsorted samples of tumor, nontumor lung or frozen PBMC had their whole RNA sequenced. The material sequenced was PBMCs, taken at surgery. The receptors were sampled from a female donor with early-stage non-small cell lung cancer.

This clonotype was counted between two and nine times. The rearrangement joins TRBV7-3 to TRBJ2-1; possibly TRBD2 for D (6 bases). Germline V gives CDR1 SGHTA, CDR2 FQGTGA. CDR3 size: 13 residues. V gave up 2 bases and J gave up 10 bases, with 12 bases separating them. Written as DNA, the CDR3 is TGTGCCAGCAGCTTAGGAGGGACGCACGAGCAGTTCTTC. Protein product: CASSLGGTHEQFF.

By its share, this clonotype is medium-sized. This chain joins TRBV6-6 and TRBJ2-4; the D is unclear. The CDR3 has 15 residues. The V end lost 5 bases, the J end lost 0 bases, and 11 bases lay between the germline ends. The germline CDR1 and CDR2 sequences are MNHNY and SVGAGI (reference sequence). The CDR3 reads CASSGLELAKNIQYF. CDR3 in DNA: TGTGCCAGCAGTGGCCTCGAACTAGCCAAAAACATTCAGTACTTC.

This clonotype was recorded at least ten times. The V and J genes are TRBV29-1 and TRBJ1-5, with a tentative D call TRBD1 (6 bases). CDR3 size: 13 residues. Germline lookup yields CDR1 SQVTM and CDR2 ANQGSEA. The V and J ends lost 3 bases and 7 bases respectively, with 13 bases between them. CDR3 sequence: CSVDLGGGQPQHF. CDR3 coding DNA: TGCAGCGTTGATCTAGGGGGAGGACAGCCCCAGCATTTT. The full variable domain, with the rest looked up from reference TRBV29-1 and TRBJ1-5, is SAVISQKPSRDICQRGTSLTIQCQVDSQVTMMFWYRQQPGQSLTLIATANQGSEATYESGFVIDKFPISRPNLTFSTLTVSNMSPEDSSIYLCSVDLGGGQPQHFGDGTRLSIL.

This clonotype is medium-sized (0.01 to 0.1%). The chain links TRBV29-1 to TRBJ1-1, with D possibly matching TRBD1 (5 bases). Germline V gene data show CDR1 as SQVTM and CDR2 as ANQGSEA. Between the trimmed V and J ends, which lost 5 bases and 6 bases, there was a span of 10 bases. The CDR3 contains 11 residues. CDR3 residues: CSVKSGSEAFF. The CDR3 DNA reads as TGCAGCGTTAAGTCAGGGTCTGAAGCTTTCTTT. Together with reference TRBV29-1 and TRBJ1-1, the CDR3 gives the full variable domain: SAVISQKPSRDICQRGTSLTIQCQVDSQVTMMFWYRQQPGQSLTLIATANQGSEATYESGFVIDKFPISRPNLTFSTLTVSNMSPEDSSIYLCSVKSGSEAFFGQGTRLTVV.

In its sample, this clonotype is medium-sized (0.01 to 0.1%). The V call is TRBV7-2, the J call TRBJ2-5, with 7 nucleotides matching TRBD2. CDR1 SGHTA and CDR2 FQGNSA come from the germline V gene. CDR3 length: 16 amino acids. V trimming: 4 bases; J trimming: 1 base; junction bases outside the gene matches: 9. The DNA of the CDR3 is TGTGCCAGCAGCTACACCGGCGGGGGAGTCCAAGAGACCCAGTACTTC. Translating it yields CASSYTGGGVQETQYF.

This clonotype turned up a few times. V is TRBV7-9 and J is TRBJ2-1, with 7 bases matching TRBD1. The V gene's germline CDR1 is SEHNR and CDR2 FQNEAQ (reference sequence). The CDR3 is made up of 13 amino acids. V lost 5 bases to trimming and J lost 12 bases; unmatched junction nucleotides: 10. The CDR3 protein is CASSTTTGVWQFF. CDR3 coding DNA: TGTGCCAGCAGCACAACTACAGGGGTTTGGCAGTTCTTC. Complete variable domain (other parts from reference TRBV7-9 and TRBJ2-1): DTGVSQNPRHKITKRGQNVTFRCDPISEHNRLYWYRQTLGQGPEFLTYFQNEAQLEKSRLLSDRFSAERPKGSFSTLEIQRTEQGDSAMYLCASSTTTGVWQFFGPGTRLTVL.

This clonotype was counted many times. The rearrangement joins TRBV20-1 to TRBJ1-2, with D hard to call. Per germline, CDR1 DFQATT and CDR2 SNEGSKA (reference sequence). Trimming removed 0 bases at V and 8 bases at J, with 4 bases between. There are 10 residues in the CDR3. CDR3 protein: CSAREVGYTF. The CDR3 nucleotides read TGCAGTGCTAGAGAAGTAGGCTACACCTTC.

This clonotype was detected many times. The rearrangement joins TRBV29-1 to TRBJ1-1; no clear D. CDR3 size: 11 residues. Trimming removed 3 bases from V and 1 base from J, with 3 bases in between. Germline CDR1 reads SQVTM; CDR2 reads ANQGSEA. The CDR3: CSVEGNTEAFF. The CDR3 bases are TGCAGCGTTGAGGGGAACACTGAAGCTTTCTTT.

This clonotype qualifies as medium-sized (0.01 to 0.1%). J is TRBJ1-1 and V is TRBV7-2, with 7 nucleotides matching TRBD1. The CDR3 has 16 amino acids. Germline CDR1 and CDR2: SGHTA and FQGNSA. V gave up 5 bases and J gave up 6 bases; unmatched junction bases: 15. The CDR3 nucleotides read TGTGCCAGCAGCACCCAGGGGGTATTGGTTGGGGCTGAAGCTTTCTTT. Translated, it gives CASSTQGVLVGAEAFF. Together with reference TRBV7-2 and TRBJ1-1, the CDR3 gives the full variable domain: GAGVSQSPSNKVTEKGKDVELRCDPISGHTALYWYRQSLGQGLEFLIYFQGNSAPDKSGLPSDRFSAERTGGSVSTLTIQRTQQEDSAVYLCASSTQGVLVGAEAFFGQGTRLTVV.

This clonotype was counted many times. The CDR3: CSVRGGAGTQYF. Here the CDR3 DNA reads TGCAGCGTTCGGGGTGGGGCTGGGACCCAGTACTTC. The V gene is TRBV29-1, the J gene TRBJ2-5; D may be TRBD1 or TRBD2 (5 bases each). With 5 bases removed from V and 7 bases from J, the gap between germline ends came to 14 bases. The CDR3 loop spans 12 amino acids. CDR1 and CDR2 (germline): SQVTM, ANQGSEA.

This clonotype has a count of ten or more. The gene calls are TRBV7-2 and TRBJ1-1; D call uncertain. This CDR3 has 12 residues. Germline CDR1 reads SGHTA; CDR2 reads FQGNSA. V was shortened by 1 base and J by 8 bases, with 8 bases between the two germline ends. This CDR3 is CASSLVRFEAFF. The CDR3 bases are TGTGCCAGCAGCTTAGTCAGGTTCGAAGCTTTCTTT. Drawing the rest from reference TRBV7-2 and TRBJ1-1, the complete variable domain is GAGVSQSPSNKVTEKGKDVELRCDPISGHTALYWYRQSLGQGLEFLIYFQGNSAPDKSGLPSDRFSAERTGGSVSTLTIQRTQQEDSAVYLCASSLVRFEAFFGQGTRLTVV.

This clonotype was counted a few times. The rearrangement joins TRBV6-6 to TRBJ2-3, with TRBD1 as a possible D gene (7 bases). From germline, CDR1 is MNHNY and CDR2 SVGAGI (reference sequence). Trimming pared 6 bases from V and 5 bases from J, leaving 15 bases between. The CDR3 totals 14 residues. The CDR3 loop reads CASRPRQGGDTQYF. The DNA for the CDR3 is TGTGCCAGCAGACCCCGACAGGGAGGAGATACGCAGTATTTT.

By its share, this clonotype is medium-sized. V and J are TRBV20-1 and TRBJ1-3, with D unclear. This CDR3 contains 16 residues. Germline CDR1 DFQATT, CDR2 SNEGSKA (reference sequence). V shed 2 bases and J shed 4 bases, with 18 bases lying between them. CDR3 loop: CSARRAHDAPGNTIYF. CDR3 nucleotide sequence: TGCAGTGCTAGACGGGCACATGATGCCCCCGGAAACACCATATATTTT.

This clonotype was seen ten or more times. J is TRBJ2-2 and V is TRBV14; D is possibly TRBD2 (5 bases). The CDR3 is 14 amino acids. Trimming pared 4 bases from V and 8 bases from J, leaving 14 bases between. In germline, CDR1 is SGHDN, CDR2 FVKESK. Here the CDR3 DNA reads TGTGCCAGCAGCCTCCCGGCGACGGGGGGGGAGCTGTTTTTT. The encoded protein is CASSLPATGGELFF.

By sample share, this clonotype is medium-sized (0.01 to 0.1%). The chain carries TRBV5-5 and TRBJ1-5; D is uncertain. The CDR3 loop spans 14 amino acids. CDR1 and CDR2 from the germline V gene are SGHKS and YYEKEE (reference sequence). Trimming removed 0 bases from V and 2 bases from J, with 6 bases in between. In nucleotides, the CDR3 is TGTGCCAGCAGCTTGGGAACAGGCAATCAGCCCCAGCATTTT. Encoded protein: CASSLGTGNQPQHF.

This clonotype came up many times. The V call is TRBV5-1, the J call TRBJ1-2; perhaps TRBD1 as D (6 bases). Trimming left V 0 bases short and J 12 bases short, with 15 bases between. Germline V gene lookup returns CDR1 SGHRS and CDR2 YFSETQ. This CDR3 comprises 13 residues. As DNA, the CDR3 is TGCGCCAGCAGCTTGGCAACAGGGAGTTCCCACACCTTC. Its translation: CASSLATGSSHTF. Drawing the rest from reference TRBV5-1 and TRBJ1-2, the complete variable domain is KAGVTQTPRYLIKTRGQQVTLSCSPISGHRSVSWYQQTPGQGLQFLFEYFSETQRNKGNFPGRFSGRQFSNSRSEMNVSTLELGDSALYLCASSLATGSSHTFGSGTRLTVV.

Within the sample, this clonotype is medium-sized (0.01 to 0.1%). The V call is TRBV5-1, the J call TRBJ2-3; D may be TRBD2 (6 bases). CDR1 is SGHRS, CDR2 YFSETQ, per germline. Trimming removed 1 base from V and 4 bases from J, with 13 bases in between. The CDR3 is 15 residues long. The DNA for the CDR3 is TGCGCCAGCAGCTTGACCGGGACTGCTCCAGATACGCAGTATTTT. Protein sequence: CASSLTGTAPDTQYF.

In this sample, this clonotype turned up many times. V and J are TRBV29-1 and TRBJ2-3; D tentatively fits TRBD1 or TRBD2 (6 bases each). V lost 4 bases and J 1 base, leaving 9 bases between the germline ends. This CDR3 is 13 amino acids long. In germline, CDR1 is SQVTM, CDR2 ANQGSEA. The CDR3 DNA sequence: TGCAGCGTTGCAGGGGAGGGCACAGATACGCAGTATTTT. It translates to CSVAGEGTDTQYF.

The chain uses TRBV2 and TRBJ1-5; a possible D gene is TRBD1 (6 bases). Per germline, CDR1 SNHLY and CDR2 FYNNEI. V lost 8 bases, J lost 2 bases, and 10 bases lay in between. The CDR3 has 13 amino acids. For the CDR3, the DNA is TGTGCCAGCGGACAGACTGGCAATCAGCCCCAGCATTTT. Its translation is CASGQTGNQPQHF.